This note documents a single TCR beta chain sequence. The table came from immunoSEQ multiplex PCR; TCRdb's copy has only in-frame clones and leaves some out. The data show around 100,000 clones, about 96% seen once. The data originate from a study of OX40 agonist ivuxolimab in advanced cancers. Germline V gene data show CDR1 as LNHDA and CDR2 as SQIVND (reference sequence). V was clipped by 1 base and J by 2 bases, with 8 bases between them. The CDR3 has 14 amino acids. The TCR comes from an adult with an advanced solid tumor such as melanoma, head and neck, liver or kidney cancer. The input for sequencing was CD4+ or CD8+ T cells sorted from blood, taken in a trial of the OX40 agonist ivuxolimab. The J gene is TRBJ1-1, the V gene TRBV19, with D uncertain. CDR3 nucleotide sequence: TGTGCCAGTAGTATAGGACCGGGAAACACTGAAGCTTTCTTT. Translated, it gives CASSIGPGNTEAFF.